This T cell receptor (beta chain) was found in a study of post-analysis software for immune sequencing data. Turning to the study itself: The study covered relapsing-remitting, secondary progressive and progressive-relapsing courses of multiple sclerosis.

Researchers reported that TCR beta cDNA libraries carried unique molecular identifiers. From about 0.98 to 11 million T cells, 500,000 or so cDNA molecules were obtained. TCRdb passed the PCR reads through MiXCR, listing each CDR3 protein once. Among 450,000 to 700,000 distinct CDR3 sequences listed, around 44% were seen once. On this clonotype itself: Its cognate antigen is unknown.

The CDR3 totals 12 residues. Germline trimming cut 11 bases from V and 4 bases from J; bases unmatched to any gene: 6. Germline assignment: CDR1 SNHLY and CDR2 FYNNEI. Whole-study results and caveats: Normalized Chao1 diversity was significantly reduced in patients versus controls. By F measure, strong co-clustering occurred among samples prepared in the same batch. A handful of TRBV segments were significantly more frequent in patients than in controls. TRBV5-6, TRBV5-1 and TRBV20-1 were among these segments.

This clonotype was obtained from a girl aged 10-17 years with multiple sclerosis. The V call is TRBV2, the J call TRBJ2-5; 8 bases map to TRBD2. The sequencing sample was made of blood. CDR3 DNA sequence: TGTGCCCCCCGGGGGGGCGGAGAGACCCAGTACTTC. Translating it yields CAPRGGGETQYF.